A single sample gave rise to the 8 T cell receptor beta chains below, sequenced in a study of blood T cell repertoires in COVID-19. The method was immunoSEQ multiplex PCR; TCRdb's version includes in-frame clones alone and lacks a portion of them. The data hold about 39,000 clones, with about 86% observed a single time. Sample: peripheral blood. The receptors originated from a man between 65 and 79 years old with acute or convalescent COVID-19.

V usage is TRBV14 and J usage is TRBJ2-3; TRBD2 matches at 8 bases. The V segment lost 6 bases and the J segment 0 bases; nucleotides outside the gene matches: 5. Germline CDR1 and CDR2: SGHDN and FVKESK. The CDR3 is 15 amino acids. CDR3 DNA: TGTGCCAGCAGAAGAGCGGGGGCTAGCACAGATACGCAGTATTTT. This encodes CASRRAGASTDTQYF. Full variable domain (outside the CDR3, taken from reference TRBV14 and TRBJ2-3): EAGVTQFPSHSVIEKGQTVTLRCDPISGHDNLYWYRRVMGKEIKFLLHFVKESKQDESGMPNNRFLAERTGGTYSTLKVQPAELEDSGVYFCASRRAGASTDTQYFGPGTRLTVL.

V gene TRBV15 combines with J gene TRBJ2-3; D gene unclear. V was pared by 0 bases and J by 5 bases, with 3 bases between. Germline-derived CDR1 and CDR2 are LNHNV and YYDKDF (reference sequence). The CDR3 consists of 12 residues. The CDR3 protein is CATSRDQDTQYF. CDR3 bases: TGTGCCACCAGCAGAGACCAAGATACGCAGTATTTT. Variable domain in full (rest from reference TRBV15 and TRBJ2-3): DAMVIQNPRYQVTQFGKPVTLSCSQTLNHNVMYWYQQKSSQAPKLLFHYYDKDFNNEADTPDNFQSRRPNTSFCFLDIRSPGLGDTAMYLCATSRDQDTQYFGPGTRLTVL.

The chain links TRBV19 to TRBJ2-7; 9 nucleotides match TRBD1. The J segment lost 4 bases and the V segment lost 5 bases, leaving 9 bases of the junction unmatched. The CDR3 length is 15 residues. Germline CDR1 reads LNHDA; CDR2 reads SQIVND (reference sequence). In DNA form, the CDR3 reads TGTGCCAGTAGTTTGGAAGGGACAGGGAGGTACGAGCAGTACTTC. Translated, it gives CASSLEGTGRYEQYF. Using reference TRBV19 and TRBJ2-7 for the parts outside the CDR3, the full variable domain is DGGITQSPKYLFRKEGQNVTLSCEQNLNHDAMYWYRQDPGQGLRLIYYSQIVNDFQKGDIAEGYSVSREKKESFPLTVTSAQKNPTAFYLCASSLEGTGRYEQYFGPGTRLTVT.

The chain carries TRBV5-6 and TRBJ2-1, with D possibly being TRBD1 (5 bases). Germline assignment: CDR1 SGHDT and CDR2 YYEEEE. With 9 bases removed from V and 1 base from J, the gap between germline ends came to 11 bases. CDR3 size: 13 residues. CDR3 sequence: CATRQISYNEQFF. CDR3 nucleotide sequence: TGTGCCACCCGACAGATTTCCTACAATGAGCAGTTCTTC.

This rearrangement joins TRBV5-5 to TRBJ1-6; tentative D call: TRBD1 (5 bases). CDR1 is SGHKS, CDR2 YYEKEE, per germline (reference sequence). Trimming shortened V by 0 bases and J by 7 bases, and 11 bases separated the two germline ends. The CDR3 runs to 15 residues. CDR3 in amino acids: CASSLGVGGNSPLHF. CDR3 DNA sequence: TGTGCCAGCAGCTTGGGGGTCGGGGGAAATTCACCCCTCCACTTT.

The chain carries TRBV18 and TRBJ2-2; TRBD1 might be the D (5 bases). V dropped 2 bases and J dropped 0 bases, with 7 bases sitting between them. The CDR3 length is 15 residues. Germline V lookup: CDR1 KGHSH, CDR2 LQKENI. The CDR3 region is CASSPGQANTGELFF. The CDR3 DNA reads TGTGCCAGCTCACCAGGACAAGCGAACACCGGGGAGCTGTTTTTT.

As DNA, the CDR3 is TGTGCCAGCTCCCGAACAGATAATAGCAATCAGCCCCAGCATTTT. This translates into CASSRTDNSNQPQHF. The rearrangement joins TRBV18 to TRBJ1-5; the D is unclear. The V gene lost 6 bases and the J gene lost 0 bases, with 12 bases spanning the gap. Looked up from germline, CDR1 is KGHSH and CDR2 is LQKENI. The CDR3 spans 15 residues. Based on the CDR3 plus reference TRBV18 and TRBJ1-5, the full variable domain is NAGVMQNPRHLVRRRGQEARLRCSPMKGHSHVYWYRQLPEEGLKFMVYLQKENIIDESGMPKERFSAEFPKEGPSILRIQQVVRGDSAAYFCASSRTDNSNQPQHFGDGTRLSIL.

The chain joins TRBV9 to TRBJ2-5, with D unclear. Trimming pared 3 bases from V and 2 bases from J, leaving 8 bases between. Germline lookup yields CDR1 SGDLS and CDR2 YYNGEE. The CDR3 is made up of 13 amino acids. DNA for the CDR3: TGTGCCAGCAGCGAACAGTCTCAAGAGACCCAGTACTTC. Translating gives CASSEQSQETQYF.